These T cell receptor beta chains were read from a single sample in a study of shared clonotypes between healthy human individuals. Assay used: immunoSEQ multiplex PCR; TCRdb lists only in-frame clones, some missing. Altogether a few million clones are present, more than 90% being singletons, with the ten largest covering 0.11% to 0.15%. Sequencing was carried out using naive CD4+ T cells sorted from blood. These TCRs come from a man aged 18 to 30 in good health. Both conserved end residues are part of each CDR3. A D gene is named only where the DNA matches it firmly. Only some rows state a clone size, as once, few, many or a class for expanded clones.

V	size	D	J	DNA	CDR3
TRBV5-4	NA	NA	TRBJ1-2	TGTGCCAGCAGCTCCGACAGGCTCTATGGCTACACCTTC	CASSSDRLYGYTF
TRBV19	NA	NA	TRBJ2-7	TGTGCCTCGCCCGGTGGGATGACAGGATTTTACGAGCAGTACTTC	CASPGGMTGFYEQYF
TRBV10-3	NA	TRBD1	TRBJ2-7	TGTGCCATCAGTGAGTCGAGGGGACAGGCGAGCTACGAGCAGTACTTC	CAISESRGQASYEQYF
TRBV5-1	NA	TRBD1	TRBJ2-3	TGCGCCAGCAGCCCGGGACAGGGGAGCACAGATACGCAGTATTTT	CASSPGQGSTDTQYF
TRBV27	NA	NA	TRBJ2-5	TGTGCCAGCAGTTTCCGCAGGGACGAGACCCAGTACTTC	CASSFRRDETQYF
TRBV10-2	NA	TRBD1	TRBJ2-1	TGCGCCAGCAGCACTCTCCGGGACAGCAGTTTGATACGTGAGCAGTTCTTC	CASSTLRDSSLIREQFF
TRBV19	NA	TRBD1	TRBJ1-5	TGTGCCAGTAGTAAAGTTGGAAGTGGACAGGGAAATCAGCCCCAGCATTTT	CASSKVGSGQGNQPQHF
TRBV28	NA	TRBD1	TRBJ1-2	TGTGCCAGCACCTTAGGGGACAGGGGCCCTAACTATGGCTACACCTTC	CASTLGDRGPNYGYTF
TRBV7-9	NA	TRBD2	TRBJ2-5	TGTGCCAGCAGCTACGCCGGGACTAGCTTAGAGACCCAGTACTTC	CASSYAGTSLETQYF
TRBV5-1	NA	NA	TRBJ1-3	TGCGCCAGCAGCCAGGGGACGGCTAGCTCTGGAAACACCATATATTTT	CASSQGTASSGNTIYF
TRBV7-2	NA	NA	TRBJ2-3	TGTGCCAGCCGCTACTACACAGATACGCAGTATTTT	CASRYYTDTQYF
TRBV30	NA	TRBD2	TRBJ2-3	TGTGCCTGGAGTGTACTCCGGACTAGCGGGAGAGCGGATACGCAGTATTTT	CAWSVLRTSGRADTQYF
TRBV27	NA	NA	TRBJ2-6	TGTGCCAGCAGTTTAGGCCCCCAGGCCCTCTCTGGGGCCAACGTCCTGACTTTC	CASSLGPQALSGANVLTF
TRBV28	NA	NA	TRBJ2-5	TGTGCCAGCAGTTTGGGTCCATCAGCGGTACAAGAGACCCAGTACTTC	CASSLGPSAVQETQYF
TRBV10-3	once	TRBD1	TRBJ2-2	TGTGCCGCTGGACAGGGGTTCGACACCGGGGAGCTGTTTTTT	CAAGQGFDTGELFF
TRBV2	few	NA	TRBJ2-5	TGTGCCAGCCAGAGCTTGGGGGAGACCCAGTACTTC	CASQSLGETQYF